This T cell receptor (beta chain) was obtained from a study of PD-1 blockade in classical Hodgkin lymphoma. Study results and limitations: Repertoires differed for reasons still undefined, possibly disease activity or prior therapy.

This clone appeared a single time. What it binds is unknown. After autologous stem cell transplantation all patients relapsed, and prior brentuximab vedotin exposure differed between cohorts. Per germline, CDR1 SGHKS and CDR2 YYEKEE (reference sequence). The V gene lost 4 bases and the J gene lost 3 bases, with 14 bases spanning the gap. This CDR3 region has 15 residues. Some clones are missing from TCRdb's copy, which holds only in-frame ones; the method was immunoSEQ multiplex PCR. The table includes about 72,000 clones, 85% to 95% detected once. The clonotype was recovered from a human donor with classical Hodgkin lymphoma. The chain uses TRBV5-5 and TRBJ1-3; D is unresolved. Source: peripheral blood mononuclear cells (PBMCs), taken at baseline. In nucleotides, the CDR3 is TGTGCCAGCAGCATTACATTGCGTTTTGGAAACACCATATATTTT. This translates into CASSITLRFGNTIYF.